A single sample gave rise to the 10 T cell receptor delta chains below, sequenced in a study of gammadelta T cells in human blood. TCRdb made new clone calls on the RT-PCR reads using CATT. In the table there are several hundred delta-chain clones, over 25% of which are singletons. The sample comprised Vgamma9Vdelta2 gamma-delta T cells from adult blood. These receptors originate from a human donor.

Turning to this clone: This is likely an artifact of a read error, given a far larger clone one base away. The gene calls are TRDV2 and TRDJ1; no reliable D call. Germline CDR1 is GEAIGNYY and CDR2 is EKD. The CDR3 consists of 14 residues. CDR3 bases: TGTGCCTGTGACACCGTGGAAAAGAGCGATAAACCCATCTTT. Translated, it gives CACDTVEKSDKPIF.

In its sample, this clone was seen a few times. Just one base apart from a much larger clone, this may be a read error. The same CDR3 is also encoded by other DNA sequences in this sample. V is TRDV2 and J is TRDJ1; 8 nucleotides align to TRDD3. Germline V CDR1 and CDR2: GEAIGNYY, EKD. V shed 3 bases and J 4 bases; nucleotides not matched to a gene: 3. This CDR3 is built from 13 residues. This CDR3 is CACDGLGDDKLIF. CDR3 nucleotides: TGTGCCTGTGACGGGCTGGGGGACGATAAACTCATCTTT.

The chain is built from TRDV2 and TRDJ1; 10 positions match TRDD3. V lost 0 bases, J lost 2 bases, and 17 bases stayed unmatched. Germline values: CDR1 GEAIGNYY, CDR2 EKD. The CDR3 runs 20 residues. The CDR3 loop is CACDTIGGIRSSKGTDKLIF. As DNA, the CDR3 is TGTGCCTGTGACACCATCGGGGGGATACGATCTTCCAAGGGTACCGATAAACTCATCTTT.

This clone occurred a few times. With only one base between it and a far larger clone, this is likely a read error. The sample has other DNA sequences that encode this CDR3 too. This rearrangement joins TRDV2 to TRDJ1; D is undetermined. Trimming took 0 bases from V and 5 from J, leaving 21 bases between them. The CDR3 is 17 residues long. CDR1 and CDR2 from the germline V gene are GEAIGNYY and EKD. CDR3 bases: TGTGCCTGTGACACCGTAAATCTGCGGAGGCTAGGTGATAAACTCATCTTT. Its translation: CACDTVNLRRLGDKLIF.

V and J are TRDV2 and TRDJ1, with 9 positions matching TRDD3. V trimming: 2 bases; J trimming: 2 bases; junction bases outside the gene matches: 11. This CDR3 region has 17 residues. Germline values: CDR1 GEAIGNYY, CDR2 EKD. The CDR3: CACDILGDGYGTDKLIF. The CDR3, as DNA: TGTGCCTGTGACATTCTGGGGGATGGCTATGGAACCGATAAACTCATCTTT.

About this clone: A much larger clone sits a single nucleotide away, making a read error possible. This same CDR3 is encoded by further DNA sequences in the sample. The genes are TRDV2 and TRDJ1, with a tentative D call TRDD3 (5 bases). The CDR3 totals 15 residues. The germline V gene has CDR1 GEAIGNYY and CDR2 EKD. The CDR3 DNA follows: TGTGCCTGTGACACCGTGGGGTCAAACACTGATAAACTCATCTTT. Translation: CACDTVGSNTDKLIF.

This clone is large by share. V and J are TRDV2 and TRDJ1, with 11 bases matching TRDD3. The germline gives CDR1 GEAIGNYY, CDR2 EKD. The CDR3 has 17 amino acids. V lost 0 bases, J lost 1 base, and 6 bases stayed unmatched. This chain's CDR3 is CACDTLGGGYATDKLIF. The CDR3 nucleotides read TGTGCCTGTGACACCTTGGGTGGGGGATACGCCACCGATAAACTCATCTTT.

About this clone: Given a much more abundant clone one base away, this may be a read error. The sample holds other DNA sequences that translate to the same CDR3. V is TRDV2 and J is TRDJ1, with D possibly being TRDD2 or TRDD3 (7 bases each). V shed 0 bases and J shed 5 bases, with 30 bases lying between them. Per the germline V gene, CDR1 is GEAIGNYY and CDR2 is EKD. CDR3 length: 20 amino acids. The CDR3 region is CACDTVPTGKDTRITDKLIF. The CDR3, as DNA: TGTGCCTGTGACACCGTTCCTACGGGGAAGGATACGCGTATCACAGATAAACTCATCTTT.

V and J are TRDV2 and TRDJ1, with 12 nucleotides matching TRDD3. Germline V CDR1 and CDR2: GEAIGNYY, EKD. After removal of 3 bases from V and 3 bases from J, the junction contained 10 bases not matched to a gene. The CDR3 is made up of 17 amino acids. CDR3 residues: CACDFVLGDTRADKLIF. CDR3 coding DNA: TGTGCCTGTGACTTCGTACTGGGGGATACTCGCGCCGATAAACTCATCTTT.

On this clone itself: A read error likely explains this, since a far larger clone differs by one base. This sequence joins TRDV2 and TRDJ1; 12 nucleotides match TRDD3. This CDR3 is 14 amino acids long. In germline, CDR1 is GEAIGNYY, CDR2 EKD. CDR3 bases: TGTGCCTGTGACGTACTGGGGGATACCGATAAAATCATCTTT. Protein product: CACDVLGDTDKIIF.